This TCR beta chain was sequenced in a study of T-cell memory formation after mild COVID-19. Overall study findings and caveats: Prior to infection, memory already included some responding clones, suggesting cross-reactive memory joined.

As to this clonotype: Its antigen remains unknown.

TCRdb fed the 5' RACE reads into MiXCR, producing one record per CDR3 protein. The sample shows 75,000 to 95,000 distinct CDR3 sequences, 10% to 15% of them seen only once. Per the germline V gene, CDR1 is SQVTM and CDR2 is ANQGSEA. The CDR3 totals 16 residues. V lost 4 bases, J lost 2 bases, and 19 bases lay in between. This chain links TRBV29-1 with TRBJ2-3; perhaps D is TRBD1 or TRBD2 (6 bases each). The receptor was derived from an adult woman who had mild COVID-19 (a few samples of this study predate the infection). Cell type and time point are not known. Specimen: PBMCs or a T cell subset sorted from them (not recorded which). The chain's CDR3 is CSVGLEGGLITDTQYF. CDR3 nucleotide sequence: TGCAGCGTTGGGTTAGAAGGGGGGCTGATCACAGATACGCAGTATTTT.